This TCR beta chain was observed in a study of resident and recirculating memory T cells in vitiligo. Only in-frame clones appear in the TCRdb table, and some are missing; sequencing was by immunoSEQ multiplex PCR. Of approximately 69,000 clones in the sample, roughly nine tenths are singletons; the top ten hold less than 5%. This clone was detected once. The sample comprised blood. The receptor's source is a male donor with vitiligo.

The CDR3 loop is CASSRDRGYGYTF. In DNA form, the CDR3 reads TGTGCCAGCAGCCGCGACAGGGGCTATGGCTACACCTTC. The genes are TRBV5-6 and TRBJ1-2; 8 nucleotides line up with TRBD1. Germline trimming cut 4 bases from V and 4 bases from J; bases unmatched to any gene: 3. The germline V gene has CDR1 SGHDT and CDR2 YYEEEE. CDR3 length equals 13 residues.